These 7 T cell receptor beta chains share one sample of origin, sequenced in a study of T-cell reconstitution after alpha-beta-depleted transplantation in children. Molecular barcoding with unique molecular identifiers was used for the TCRbeta library. TCRdb reanalysed the PCR reads using MiXCR and keeps one entry per CDR3 protein. The sample consists of a few hundred thousand distinct CDR3 sequences, 9% to 10% of them appearing once. This specimen consisted of PBMCs from the stem cell graft donor, obtained from the stem cell graft. Receptor source: a human donor who donated a stem cell graft to a child with SCID.

At least ten counts were recorded for this clonotype. This chain uses TRBV7-2 with TRBJ1-1; 7 positions match TRBD1. This CDR3 contains 14 residues. Germline CDR1 reads SGHTA; CDR2 reads FQGNSA. V lost 2 bases to trimming and J lost 6 bases; unmatched junction nucleotides: 6. The CDR3 DNA follows: TGTGCCAGCAGCTTAAGGGGACAGATGTCTGAAGCTTTCTTT. Amino acid sequence: CASSLRGQMSEAFF.

This clonotype was counted at least ten times. The chain carries TRBV7-8 and TRBJ2-5; D might be TRBD2 (6 bases). The CDR3 runs to 15 residues. CDR1 and CDR2 (germline): SGHVS, FQNEAQ. Trimming took off 4 bases at V and 4 bases at J, with 16 bases between the two ends. As DNA, the CDR3 is TGTGCCAGCAGCTCCAGATACACTAGCAGAGAGACCCAGTACTTC. It encodes CASSSRYTSRETQYF.

V usage is TRBV20-1 and J usage is TRBJ2-3, with D unresolved. The CDR3 length is 11 residues. Trimming left V 5 bases short and J 7 bases short, with 10 bases between. Germline V CDR1 and CDR2: DFQATT, SNEGSKA (reference sequence). CDR3 sequence: CSASRLNTQYF. The CDR3 coding sequence is TGCAGTGCTTCTCGACTCAATACGCAGTATTTT.

This clonotype has a handful of counts. This chain links TRBV20-1 with TRBJ2-5, with TRBD2 identical over 9 bases. Germline CDR1 DFQATT, CDR2 SNEGSKA (reference sequence). The length of the CDR3 is 14 residues. The V gene end was trimmed by 2 bases and the J gene end by 4 bases; junction bases not matched to a gene: 5. CDR3 sequence (DNA): TGCAGTGCTAGACTCATAGCGGGGGCAGAGACCCAGTACTTC. Protein sequence: CSARLIAGAETQYF.

In its sample, this clonotype was seen many times. The chain joins TRBV28 to TRBJ2-3, with a possible D match to TRBD2 (6 bases). CDR1 and CDR2 from the germline V gene are MDHEN and SYDVKM. The CDR3 extends over 15 amino acids. The V and J ends lost 5 bases and 5 bases respectively, with 17 bases between them. In nucleotides, the CDR3 is TGTGCCAGCAGTAGTCCCACGGGGGTCAGAGATACGCAGTATTTT. Translating it yields CASSSPTGVRDTQYF.

This clonotype was detected many times. This chain uses TRBV7-6 with TRBJ2-7; perhaps TRBD1 as D (6 bases). This CDR3 has 15 amino acids. The ends were cut back, 2 bases at V and 3 bases at J, with 14 bases in the middle. The germline V gene has CDR1 SGHVS and CDR2 FNYEAQ. The chain's CDR3 is CASSLSSGHLYEQYF. The CDR3 region has the DNA TGTGCCAGCAGCTTATCATCGGGACACCTCTACGAGCAGTACTTC.

This clonotype was detected many times. The CDR3 nucleotides are TGCGCCAGCAGTTTCTTGGGGGCAGACACTGAAGCTTTCTTT. It is translated as CASSFLGADTEAFF. The chain carries TRBV5-1 and TRBJ1-1, with D maybe TRBD1 (6 bases). There are 14 residues in the CDR3. The V gene lost 5 bases and the J gene lost 3 bases, with 14 bases spanning the gap. The germline gives CDR1 SGHRS, CDR2 YFSETQ.